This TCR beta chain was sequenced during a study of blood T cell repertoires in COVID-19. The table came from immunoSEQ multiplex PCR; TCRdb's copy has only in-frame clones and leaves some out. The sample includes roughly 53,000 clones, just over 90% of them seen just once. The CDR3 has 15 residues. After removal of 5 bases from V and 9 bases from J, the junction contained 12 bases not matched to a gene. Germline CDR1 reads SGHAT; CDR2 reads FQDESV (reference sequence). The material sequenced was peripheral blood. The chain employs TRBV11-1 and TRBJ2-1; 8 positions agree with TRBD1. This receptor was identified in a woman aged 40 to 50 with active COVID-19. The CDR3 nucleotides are TGTGCCAGCAGCCACTACCAGGGGGCGTTCAGTGAGCAGTTCTTC. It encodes CASSHYQGAFSEQFF.